This TCR beta chain appears in the sequencing data of a study of PD-L1 blockade in urothelial cancer. Across the whole study: Blood was evaluated 3 weeks (second dose) and 6 weeks after therapy began.

Time point indicated: pretreatment peripheral blood. Pretreatment sampling and on-treatment sampling together yielded between 1 and 8 samples for each patient. Sequencing was performed with immunoSEQ multiplex PCR; in TCRdb, only in-frame clones are kept and a portion is missing. The sample yields 85,000 to 95,000 clones, 90% seen once. Trimming cost V 9 bases and J 8 bases; bases outside gene matches: 12. In germline, CDR1 is SNHLY, CDR2 FYNNEI. The CDR3 sequence is 14 residues long. The sample consisted of PBMCs, taken around atezolizumab (anti-PD-L1) treatment. V is TRBV2 and J is TRBJ1-4; TRBD1 matches 7 bases. The sequence came from a man in his 60s with urothelial cancer. The CDR3 sequence is CASVKTGEEEKLFF. As DNA, the CDR3 is TGTGCCAGTGTGAAAACAGGGGAGGAGGAAAAACTGTTTTTT.